A selection of T cell receptor beta chains follows, all from one sample in a study of T cells in Graves' hyperthyroidism and ophthalmopathy. Each CDR3 protein is one row after TCRdb ran MiXCR on the multiplex PCR reads. Of around 340,000 distinct CDR3 sequences listed, approximately 17% are singletons. Sequencing was done on a sample of blood. The receptors come from a woman between 25 and 40 years old with Graves' hyperthyroidism that later progressed to Graves' ophthalmopathy. Each CDR3 is given with its conserved first and last residue. A D gene is named only where the DNA matches it firmly.

d_call: .; v_call: TRBV27; cdr3_aa: CASRPSSVNEQFF
d_call: .; v_call: TRBV7-9; cdr3_aa: CASSPPSQVEQYF
d_call: TRBD1; v_call: TRBV5-6; cdr3_aa: CASSTRRTGIAKQFF
d_call: .; v_call: TRBV12-3/TRBV12-4; cdr3_aa: CASSSTPNRANSPLHF
d_call: .; v_call: TRBV28; cdr3_aa: CASSPETDTQYF
d_call: .; v_call: TRBV12-3/TRBV12-4; cdr3_aa: CASSQLGGNTEAFF
d_call: TRBD1; v_call: TRBV2; cdr3_aa: CASSSGTGNTEAFF
d_call: TRBD1; v_call: TRBV7-9; cdr3_aa: CASSLTGGAGQPQHF
d_call: TRBD1; v_call: TRBV18; cdr3_aa: CASSPLKTGVNSGNTIYF
d_call: TRBD2; v_call: TRBV20-1; cdr3_aa: CSARDFQLAGPNNEQFF
d_call: .; v_call: TRBV29-1; cdr3_aa: CSVYHYYGYTF
d_call: .; v_call: TRBV28; cdr3_aa: CASRLTDNYGYTF
d_call: .; v_call: TRBV6-2/TRBV6-3; cdr3_aa: CASTARIGGETQYF
d_call: .; v_call: TRBV27; cdr3_aa: CATSHRGSSYNEQFF
d_call: .; v_call: TRBV3-1; cdr3_aa: CASSQEGGFGFGEQYF
d_call: .; v_call: TRBV30; cdr3_aa: CAWSVLSVRPPLHF
d_call: TRBD1; v_call: TRBV4-1; cdr3_aa: CASSHHPGQTVYEQYF
d_call: .; v_call: TRBV3-1; cdr3_aa: CASSQWDSSYNEQFF
d_call: .; v_call: TRBV2; cdr3_aa: CASSGKIVDEKLFF
d_call: .; v_call: TRBV5-6; cdr3_aa: CASEWGGSGNTIYF
d_call: .; v_call: TRBV19; cdr3_aa: CASSTAPRGNEQFF
d_call: .; v_call: TRBV5-1; cdr3_aa: CASSLDTGYRAGANVLTF
d_call: .; v_call: TRBV30; cdr3_aa: CAWSPRETQYF
d_call: .; v_call: TRBV2; cdr3_aa: CASSDLRYGEQFF
d_call: .; v_call: TRBV20-1; cdr3_aa: CSARDVVGDPRNTIYF
d_call: .; v_call: TRBV2; cdr3_aa: CASSEVPGYEQYF
d_call: .; v_call: TRBV19; cdr3_aa: CASSRSGRGTLSYNEQFF
d_call: .; v_call: TRBV20-1; cdr3_aa: CSASRERYGYTF
d_call: .; v_call: TRBV12-3/TRBV12-4; cdr3_aa: CASRSDYEQYF
d_call: .; v_call: TRBV5-1; cdr3_aa: CASSPDSLWGANVLTF
d_call: .; v_call: TRBV4-1; cdr3_aa: CASSYQEAVYGYTF
d_call: TRBD1; v_call: TRBV3-1; cdr3_aa: CASSIPGTGGLYEQYF
d_call: .; v_call: TRBV11-2; cdr3_aa: CASSLGRVYGYTF
d_call: TRBD1; v_call: TRBV6-1; cdr3_aa: CASSGLDRVLSNQPQHF
d_call: .; v_call: TRBV5-1; cdr3_aa: CASTRINSGANVLTF